This TCR beta chain was identified in a study of blood T cell repertoires in COVID-19. Germline values: CDR1 MGHRA, CDR2 YSYEKL. V dropped 1 base and J dropped 12 bases, with 19 bases sitting between them. The CDR3 consists of 16 residues. Repertoires were generated with immunoSEQ multiplex PCR, while TCRdb's copy carries only in-frame clones and drops some. There are hundreds of thousands of clones in the sample; more than 90% occur only once, and roughly 2.6% lies in the top ten. The J gene is TRBJ1-6, the V gene TRBV4-1, with D tentatively TRBD1 (5 bases). Sequencing was done on a sample of PBMCs or T cells enriched from blood (not recorded which). The TCR comes from a man between 60 and 75 years old who had recovered from COVID-19. CDR3 sequence (DNA): TGCGCCAGCAGCCAAGGAAATTCAAATGGGGGGGAACCCCTCCACTTT. The encoded protein is CASSQGNSNGGEPLHF.